This is a list of T cell receptor beta chains from one sample in a study of T cells in Graves' hyperthyroidism and ophthalmopathy. From the multiplex PCR reads, TCRdb called clonotypes with MiXCR, one entry per CDR3 protein. The sample yields 600,000 or so distinct CDR3 sequences, 40% to 55% seen once. The sequenced material came from peripheral blood or thyroid tissue (not recorded which). The origin of the receptors is a woman aged 18-29 years with Graves' hyperthyroidism. CDR3s include the opening cysteine and the closing phenylalanine or tryptophan. Each record gives: D gene, V gene, clone size, J gene, CDR3 protein, CDR3 DNA. The D gene is left open where the match is weak. Clone size is stated in some rows and not others, as once, few, many or a class when expanded.

>TRBD1|TRBV2|many|TRBJ2-5
CASRTEDRGETQYF
TGTGCCAGCAGGACTGAGGACAGGGGAGAGACCCAGTACTTC
>NA|TRBV25-1|NA|TRBJ2-7
CASSPWDGAYEQYF
TGTGCCAGCAGCCCCTGGGACGGAGCCTACGAGCAGTACTTC
>NA|TRBV15|NA|TRBJ1-1
CATSAIGYTEAFF
TGTGCCACCAGCGCCATAGGATACACTGAAGCTTTCTTT
>NA|TRBV2|many|TRBJ1-5
CASTGYDQPQHF
TGTGCCAGCACAGGGTACGATCAGCCCCAGCATTTT
>NA|TRBV15|NA|TRBJ2-2
CATSSLYGSNTGELFF
TGTGCCACCAGCAGCCTCTATGGCTCGAACACCGGGGAGCTGTTTTTT
>NA|TRBV25-1|NA|TRBJ1-2
CASRGVEGLGYTF
TGTGCCAGCAGAGGGGTCGAGGGATTGGGCTACACCTTC
>NA|TRBV25-1|NA|TRBJ1-5
CASSEQEHQPQHF
TGTGCCAGCAGTGAACAGGAACATCAGCCCCAGCATTTT
>NA|TRBV9|many|TRBJ2-6
CASSVGDSGANVLTF
TGTGCCAGCAGCGTAGGGGACTCTGGGGCCAACGTCCTGACTTTC
>TRBD1|TRBV2|few|TRBJ2-7
CASSDPSAWDRDEQYF
TGTGCCAGCAGTGATCCTTCGGCGTGGGACAGGGACGAGCAGTACTTC
>NA|TRBV9|NA|TRBJ2-5
CASWDTWETQYF
TGTGCCAGCTGGGATACGTGGGAGACCCAGTACTTC
>NA|TRBV29-1|many|TRBJ1-1
CSVAGSTEAFF
TGCAGCGTCGCAGGGAGCACTGAAGCTTTCTTT
>NA|TRBV5-1|NA|TRBJ1-1
CASKPGGSGNTEAFF
TGCGCCAGCAAACCCGGGGGCTCTGGGAACACTGAAGCTTTCTTT
>TRBD1|TRBV10-3|few|TRBJ1-5
CAISAGTGGNQPQHF
TGTGCCATCAGTGCCGGGACAGGGGGTAATCAGCCCCAGCATTTT
>NA|TRBV21-1|NA|TRBJ1-1
CASSSYGTATEAFF
TGTGCCAGCAGCAGTTACGGGACAGCCACTGAAGCTTTCTTT
>NA|TRBV19|NA|TRBJ2-7
CASSEDGWPTYEQYF
TGTGCCAGTAGTGAAGACGGGTGGCCCACCTACGAGCAGTACTTC
>NA|TRBV29-1|many|TRBJ2-5
CSVAQRQETQYF
TGCAGCGTTGCACAGAGACAAGAGACCCAGTACTTC
>NA|TRBV15|NA|TRBJ2-5
CATTEQGRQETQYF
TGTGCCACCACCGAACAGGGGAGGCAAGAGACCCAGTACTTC
>NA|TRBV14|NA|TRBJ2-4
CASSQLGTKNIQYF
TGTGCCAGCAGCCAATTAGGAACCAAAAACATTCAGTACTTC
>TRBD1|TRBV7-3|NA|TRBJ1-2
CASSVVGTGIYGYTF
TGTGCCAGCAGCGTTGTTGGGACAGGGATCTATGGCTACACCTTC
>NA|TRBV2|once|TRBJ2-6
CASSEVGF
TGTGCCAGCAGTGAAGTGGGTTTC
>NA|TRBV5-8|many|TRBJ2-5
CASSQGLQGQYF
TGTGCCAGCAGCCAAGGTTTGCAGGGCCAGTACTTC
>NA|TRBV7-9|many|TRBJ2-7
CATFEVSSYEQYF
TGTGCCACCTTTGAAGTCTCCAGCTACGAGCAGTACTTC
>NA|TRBV10-3|many|TRBJ1-5
CAIRGTLGNQPQHF
TGTGCCATCAGGGGGACATTAGGCAATCAGCCCCAGCATTTT
>NA|TRBV6-5|once|TRBJ2-7
CASSYTSGGLVTYEQYF
TGTGCCAGCAGTTACACGTCTGGCGGGCTTGTGACCTACGAGCAGTACTTC
>TRBD1|TRBV20-1|once|TRBJ2-7
CSAIKDRDREYEQYF
TGCAGTGCCATCAAGGATAGGGACAGGGAGTACGAGCAGTACTTC
>NA|TRBV7-8|many|TRBJ1-1
CASSLGRRNTEAFF
TGTGCCAGCAGCTTAGGCAGGAGGAACACTGAAGCTTTCTTT
>TRBD2|TRBV10-3|once|TRBJ2-5
CAIRPASGRAETQYF
TGTGCCATCAGGCCGGCTAGCGGGAGGGCCGAGACCCAGTACTTC
>NA|TRBV7-2|NA|TRBJ2-7
CASSTRDGTYEQYF
TGTGCCAGCAGTACCCGGGACGGTACCTACGAGCAGTACTTC
>NA|TRBV29-1|once|TRBJ2-2
CSARDLLGQSYTGELFF
TGCAGTGCTAGAGATCTCCTTGGACAGAGCTACACCGGGGAGCTGTTTTTT
>NA|TRBV20-1|few|TRBJ1-2
CSARDEGSTGYTF
TGCAGTGCTAGAGATGAGGGGAGTACGGGCTACACCTTC
>NA|TRBV20-1|few|TRBJ1-4
CSASPDSPNEKLFF
TGCAGTGCTAGTCCGGACAGCCCGAATGAAAAACTGTTTTTT
>TRBD1|TRBV20-1|NA|TRBJ1-1
CSAYNDRAAEAFF
TGCAGTGCTTACAACGACAGGGCCGCTGAAGCTTTCTTT
>NA|TRBV7-2|NA|TRBJ1-6
CASRNREQSPLHF
TGTGCCAGCAGAAACCGGGAGCAGTCACCCCTCCACTTT
>NA|TRBV20-1|NA|TRBJ1-2
CSAKLFLGGYGYTF
TGCAGTGCTAAACTATTTCTCGGGGGCTATGGCTACACCTTC
>NA|TRBV6-5|few|TRBJ2-6
CASSLTSSGANVLTF
TGTGCCAGCAGCCTGACTTCCTCTGGGGCCAACGTCCTGACTTTC
>TRBD1|TRBV15|many|TRBJ1-5
CATRSTLGQGGNQPQHF
TGTGCCACCAGGTCTACTTTAGGACAGGGGGGCAATCAGCCCCAGCATTTT
>NA|TRBV5-5|few|TRBJ1-1
CASSGRDGTEAFF
TGTGCCAGCAGCGGCCGGGACGGCACTGAAGCTTTCTTT
>NA|TRBV19|once|TRBJ2-7
CASSVRDIAYEQYF
TGTGCCAGTAGTGTCCGGGACATAGCCTACGAGCAGTACTTC